Sequencing of this TCR beta chain was carried out in a study of OX40 agonist ivuxolimab in advanced cancers. At the level of the study: Dose-escalation cases comprised hepatocellular carcinoma, melanoma, renal cell or head and neck cancer. Eligibility admitted prior anti-PD-1, anti-PD-L1 or anti-CTLA-4 therapy; approximately 40% had some. Study-wide points: There were, on average, more expanded clones in CD8+ T cells than in CD4+.

This clone was detected only a few times. Its specificity is unknown. CDR3 size: 13 residues. V lost 5 bases to trimming and J lost 8 bases; unmatched junction nucleotides: 6. The V gene's germline CDR1 is LNHDA and CDR2 SQIVND (reference sequence). Data came from immunoSEQ multiplex PCR; TCRdb stores just in-frame clones and leaves some out. The sample holds 85,000 to 100,000 clones, approximately 85% seen once. This chain uses TRBV19 with TRBJ1-2; TRBD1 agrees at 9 bases. The input for sequencing was CD4+ or CD8+ T cells sorted from blood, taken in a trial of the OX40 agonist ivuxolimab. The receptor was isolated from an adult with an advanced solid tumor such as melanoma, head and neck, liver or kidney cancer. The CDR3 loop is CASSGTGHKGYTF. The CDR3 DNA is TGTGCCAGTAGTGGGACAGGGCACAAAGGCTACACCTTC.